These 26 T cell receptor beta chains were all obtained from the same sample, sequenced in a study of CD8+ T cells in alopecia areata. Following extraction, RNA underwent reverse transcription to cDNA, which served as the sequencing template. Using immunoSEQ multiplex PCR, the repertoire was profiled, and TCRdb retains in-frame clones only, with some absent. The data hold about 190,000 clones, with about three fifths observed a single time. Indicated treatment: oral pan-JAK inhibitor, 5-10 mg twice daily. The starting material was CD4+ T cells sorted from blood, obtained at week 4, from a patient treated with tofacitinib. Receptors originate from a human donor with alopecia areata.

The chain is built from TRBV7-2 and TRBJ1-6; no definite D call. Germline lookup yields CDR1 SGHTA and CDR2 FQGNSA. There are 15 residues in the CDR3. Trimming pared 3 bases from V and 7 bases from J, leaving 13 bases between. The CDR3 protein is CASSFGRVDNSPLHF. In DNA, the CDR3 is TGTGCCAGCAGCTTCGGGAGGGTTGACAATTCACCCCTCCACTTT.

V gene TRBV5-1 combines with J gene TRBJ2-5; 7 positions match TRBD1. The CDR3 loop spans 15 amino acids. CDR1 and CDR2 from the germline V gene are SGHRS and YFSETQ. V lost 4 bases, J lost 2 bases, and 8 bases stayed unmatched. This CDR3 is CASSPTGQEQETQYF. In DNA, the CDR3 is TGCGCCAGCAGCCCGACTGGACAGGAACAAGAGACCCAGTACTTC.

The chain uses TRBV15 and TRBJ2-3, with D unclear. Per the germline V gene, CDR1 is LNHNV and CDR2 is YYDKDF (reference sequence). V lost 7 bases and J lost 2, with 7 bases in between. The CDR3 is made up of 12 amino acids. The CDR3 loop is CATKQLTDTQYF. The CDR3 nucleotides read TGTGCCACCAAACAGCTCACAGATACGCAGTATTTT.

This clone was counted only a few times. The J gene is TRBJ2-2, the V gene TRBV30; 7 positions match TRBD1. Losses at the gene ends were 2 bases for V and 1 base for J; bases not matched to a gene: 1. This CDR3 has 14 residues. In germline, CDR1 is GTSNPN, CDR2 SVGIG (reference sequence). The CDR3 DNA is TGTGCCTGGAGTCCAGGGGGGAACACCGGGGAGCTGTTTTTT. This sequence encodes CAWSPGGNTGELFF.

This clone was detected a few times. The chain is built from TRBV5-4 and TRBJ1-2; 7 bases align to TRBD1. Germline V lookup: CDR1 SGHNT, CDR2 YYREEE (reference sequence). The CDR3 has 13 amino acids. V lost 2 bases to trimming and J lost 6 bases; unmatched junction nucleotides: 4. The CDR3 DNA reads as TGTGCCAGCAGCTTCCAGGGGGGCGATGGCTACACCTTC. Its translation: CASSFQGGDGYTF.

This clone appeared a single time. The chain carries TRBV6-5 and TRBJ1-5, with 9 bases fitting TRBD1. Germline V lookup: CDR1 MNHEY, CDR2 SVGAGI. V gave up 7 bases and J gave up 2 bases; unmatched junction bases: 6. The CDR3 length is 15 residues. Here the CDR3 DNA reads TGTGCCAGCAAGGGACAGGGAACGGGCAATCAGCCCCAGCATTTT. Amino acid sequence: CASKGQGTGNQPQHF.

This sequence joins TRBV9 and TRBJ2-3; D not certain. Germline lookup yields CDR1 SGDLS and CDR2 YYNGEE. Between the trimmed V and J ends, which lost 2 bases and 2 bases, there was a span of 3 bases. The CDR3 totals 12 residues. The CDR3 spells CASSVTTDTQYF. Written as DNA, the CDR3 is TGTGCCAGCAGCGTTACCACAGATACGCAGTATTTT.

The gene calls are TRBV30 and TRBJ2-1; 7 bases are a match to TRBD2. The V segment lost 0 bases and the J segment 0 bases; nucleotides outside the gene matches: 11. The CDR3 totals 18 residues. The germline CDR1 and CDR2 sequences are GTSNPN and SVGIG (reference sequence). The CDR3 spells CAWSVGGGRETSYNEQFF. The CDR3 region has the DNA TGTGCCTGGAGTGTTGGGGGGGGTCGGGAAACCTCCTACAATGAGCAGTTCTTC. Using reference TRBV30 and TRBJ2-1 for the parts outside the CDR3, the full variable domain is SQTIHQWPATLVQPVGSPLSLECTVEGTSNPNLYWYRQAAGRGLQLLFYSVGIGQISSEVPQNLSASRPQDRQFILSSKKLLLSDSGFYLCAWSVGGGRETSYNEQFFGPGTRLTVL.

This clone has just one count. This sequence joins TRBV29-1 and TRBJ2-3; a weak D match, TRBD1 (6 bases). V shed 8 bases and J shed 2 bases, with 17 bases lying between them. Germline assignment: CDR1 SQVTM and CDR2 ANQGSEA. This CDR3 has 14 residues. The CDR3 region has the DNA TGCAGCACCTTCTCAGGGGCCTCCACAGATACGCAGTATTTT. Residues: CSTFSGASTDTQYF.

The chain couples TRBV5-1 to TRBJ2-7; TRBD2 agrees at 12 bases. Trimming took 4 bases from V and 2 from J; bases not matched to a gene: 7. The CDR3 covers 16 residues. Germline V gene lookup returns CDR1 SGHRS and CDR2 YFSETQ. This chain's CDR3 is CASSRTSGDIPYEQYF. The DNA of the CDR3 is TGCGCCAGCAGCCGGACTAGCGGGGACATTCCCTACGAGCAGTACTTC.

The rearrangement links TRBV29-1 to TRBJ1-2; 8 bases fit TRBD1. V lost 7 bases and J lost 4; bases outside the gene matches: 11. This CDR3 spans 14 amino acids. Germline CDR1 and CDR2: SQVTM and ANQGSEA. The CDR3 region is CSGGGTGQPYGYTF. DNA of the CDR3: TGCAGCGGTGGGGGGACAGGACAACCCTATGGCTACACCTTC.

The genes are TRBV7-9 and TRBJ1-1; maybe TRBD1 (5 bases). From germline, CDR1 is SEHNR and CDR2 FQNEAQ (reference sequence). The CDR3 is 12 amino acids. Trimming pared 6 bases from V and 4 bases from J, leaving 9 bases between. The CDR3 DNA reads TGTGCCAGCAGTCGGAGGGGCACTGAAGCTTTCTTT. Translation: CASSRRGTEAFF.

The chain carries TRBV12-2 and TRBJ1-5; TRBD1 is taken as the D call from the table, unchecked against the DNA. TRBV12-2 is listed as a pseudogene. The CDR3 has 15 amino acids. The chain's CDR3 is CASRFPRGSNQPQHF. CDR3 DNA sequence: TGTGCAAGTCGCTTCCCCAGGGGTAGCAATCAGCCCCAGCATTTT.

In regard to this clone: Sequence at one end of the junction differs from germline and may be a read error. V gene TRBV7-7 combines with J gene TRBJ2-5; 7 bases align to TRBD1. Per germline, CDR1 SSHAT and CDR2 FNYEAQ (reference sequence). CDR3 length: 13 amino acids. The CDR3 here is CASSRGQEETQYF. As DNA, the CDR3 is TGTGCTAGCAGCAGAGGACAGGAAGAGACCCAGTACTTC.

V and J are TRBV6-5 and TRBJ1-2, with unresolved D. CDR3 length equals 12 residues. Germline-derived CDR1 and CDR2 are MNHEY and SVGAGI. Deletions cut 8 bases from V and 7 bases from J, with 14 bases between. CDR3 sequence: CASLTPSRGYTF. DNA for the CDR3: TGTGCCAGCCTTACGCCCAGTCGTGGCTACACCTTC.

The rearrangement joins TRBV6-5 to TRBJ1-2; 10 bases align to TRBD1. J gave up 4 bases and V 4 bases, and 6 bases lay outside the gene matches. This CDR3 has 15 amino acids. In germline, CDR1 is MNHEY, CDR2 SVGAGI. In nucleotides, the CDR3 is TGTGCCAGCAGTTCCGGGACAGGGGAGAGCTATGGCTACACCTTC. This encodes CASSSGTGESYGYTF.

V gene TRBV30 combines with J gene TRBJ2-7; possible D gene TRBD2, 5 bases. Between the trimmed V and J ends, which lost 1 base and 2 bases, there was a span of 9 bases. The CDR3 covers 13 residues. Per germline, CDR1 GTSNPN and CDR2 SVGIG (reference sequence). CDR3 nucleotides: TGTGCCTGGAGTGAGAGGGTTACCTACGAGCAGTACTTC. Its translation is CAWSERVTYEQYF.

This clone was picked up a small number of times. The J gene is TRBJ2-7, the V gene TRBV29-1, with TRBD2 identical over 10 bases. The V gene's germline CDR1 is SQVTM and CDR2 ANQGSEA. V was pared by 0 bases and J by 0 bases, with 11 bases of the junction left unmatched. This CDR3 is 18 amino acids long. The CDR3 spells CSVEDVGLADLSSYEQYF. As DNA, the CDR3 is TGCAGCGTTGAAGATGTAGGACTAGCGGACCTTAGCTCCTACGAGCAGTACTTC.

This clone showed up just once. The chain recombines TRBV4-2 with TRBJ2-7; D is undetermined. The germline CDR1 and CDR2 sequences are LGHNA and YNFKEQ. The CDR3 has 13 residues. Trimming removed 4 bases at V and 5 bases at J, with 12 bases between. CDR3 nucleotide sequence: TGTGCCAGCAGCCGGAGCCTCGTAAACGAGCAGTACTTC. This encodes CASSRSLVNEQYF.

This CDR3 reads CASSLIPLGSTYEQYF. For the CDR3, the DNA is TGCGCCAGCAGCTTGATTCCGTTGGGGAGTACCTACGAGCAGTACTTC. The chain carries TRBV5-1 and TRBJ2-7, with a tentative D call TRBD2 (5 bases). The CDR3 totals 16 residues. Germline loops: CDR1 SGHRS, CDR2 YFSETQ. The ends were cut back, 1 base at V and 2 bases at J, with 16 bases in the middle.

The chain recombines TRBV29-1 with TRBJ1-1; D gene ambiguous. Germline CDR1 and CDR2: SQVTM and ANQGSEA. V was cut by 2 bases and J by 7 bases, with 11 bases left in between. This CDR3 has 12 amino acids. The CDR3 loop reads CSVEQAGIEAFF. CDR3 nucleotides: TGCAGCGTTGAACAGGCAGGCATTGAAGCTTTCTTT.

This chain links TRBV30 with TRBJ2-7, with 9 bases identical to TRBD1. The CDR3 contains 16 residues. J was trimmed by 3 bases and V by 2 bases; bases with no gene match: 11. CDR1 is GTSNPN and CDR2 is SVGIG in the germline V gene (reference sequence). CDR3 sequence: CAWSLGQGWGNYEQYF. CDR3 nucleotides: TGTGCCTGGAGTTTGGGACAGGGCTGGGGAAACTACGAGCAGTACTTC.

This rearrangement joins TRBV30 to TRBJ1-6, with D possibly being TRBD1 (5 bases). Trimming cost V 2 bases and J 5 bases, with 16 bases left between them. Germline CDR1 reads GTSNPN; CDR2 reads SVGIG (reference sequence). The CDR3 contains 16 residues. CDR3 nucleotide sequence: TGTGCCTGGAGTCGCAGCGACAGCCGGAATAATTCACCCCTCCACTTT. Amino acid sequence: CAWSRSDSRNNSPLHF.

This chain connects TRBV6-6 to TRBJ1-6, with 9 bases identical to TRBD1. Germline trimming cut 5 bases from V and 14 bases from J; bases unmatched to any gene: 7. CDR1 is MNHNY and CDR2 is SVGAGI in the germline V gene (reference sequence). The length of the CDR3 is 13 residues. The CDR3 DNA reads as TGTGCCAGCAGTACGGACAGGGGTATAGCCCTCCACTTT. Its protein product is CASSTDRGIALHF.

This chain uses TRBV6-5 with TRBJ1-2, with D hard to call. Germline assignment: CDR1 MNHEY and CDR2 SVGAGI. V lost 6 bases and J 2 bases, leaving 4 bases between the germline ends. The CDR3 covers 11 residues. The CDR3 nucleotides are TGTGCCAGCAGGTGGAACTATGGCTACACCTTC. Translating it yields CASRWNYGYTF.

This clone has more than one count but fewer than ten. The chain joins TRBV15 to TRBJ2-6, with a weak D call TRBD1 (5 bases). Trimming left V 0 bases short and J 0 bases short, with 9 bases between. CDR3 length: 17 residues. Germline values: CDR1 LNHNV, CDR2 YYDKDF (reference sequence). CDR3 in amino acids: CATSRDQTVSGANVLTF. CDR3 nucleotides: TGTGCCACCAGCAGAGACCAGACAGTCTCTGGGGCCAACGTCCTGACTTTC. The full variable domain, completed using reference TRBV15 and TRBJ2-6, is DAMVIQNPRYQVTQFGKPVTLSCSQTLNHNVMYWYQQKSSQAPKLLFHYYDKDFNNEADTPDNFQSRRPNTSFCFLDIRSPGLGDTAMYLCATSRDQTVSGANVLTFGAGSRLTVL.